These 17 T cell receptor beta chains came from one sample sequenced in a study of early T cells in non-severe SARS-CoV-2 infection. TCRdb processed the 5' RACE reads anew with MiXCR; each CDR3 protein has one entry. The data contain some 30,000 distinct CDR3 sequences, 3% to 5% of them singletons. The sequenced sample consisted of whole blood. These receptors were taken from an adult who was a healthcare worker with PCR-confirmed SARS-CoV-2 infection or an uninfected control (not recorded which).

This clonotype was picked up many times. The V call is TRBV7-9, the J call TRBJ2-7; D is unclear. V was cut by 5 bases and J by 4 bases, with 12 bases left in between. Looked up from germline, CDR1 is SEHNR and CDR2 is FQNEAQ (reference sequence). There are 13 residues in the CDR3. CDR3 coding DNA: TGTGCCAGCAGCGCACCCCATGGGTACGAGCAGTACTTC. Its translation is CASSAPHGYEQYF.

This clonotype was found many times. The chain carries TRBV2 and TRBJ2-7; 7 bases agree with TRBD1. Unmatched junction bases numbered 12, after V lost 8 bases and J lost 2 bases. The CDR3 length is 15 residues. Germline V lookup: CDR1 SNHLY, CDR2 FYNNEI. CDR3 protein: CASVPISGTAYEQYF. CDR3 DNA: TGTGCCAGCGTCCCAATTTCCGGGACAGCCTACGAGCAGTACTTC.

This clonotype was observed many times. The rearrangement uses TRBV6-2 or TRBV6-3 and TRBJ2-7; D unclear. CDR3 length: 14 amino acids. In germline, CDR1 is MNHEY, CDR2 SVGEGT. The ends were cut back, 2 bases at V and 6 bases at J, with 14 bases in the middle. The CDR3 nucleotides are TGTGCCAGCAGTTACCCCGGGCGTTCTCGCGAGCAGTACTTC. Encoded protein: CASSYPGRSREQYF.

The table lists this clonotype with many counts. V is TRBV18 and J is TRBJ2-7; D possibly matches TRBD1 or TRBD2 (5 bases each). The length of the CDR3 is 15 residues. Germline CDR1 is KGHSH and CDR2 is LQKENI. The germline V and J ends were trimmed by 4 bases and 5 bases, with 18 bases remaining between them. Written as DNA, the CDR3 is TGTGCCAGCTCACGGCGCACCGTATGGGGGAACGAGCAGTACTTC. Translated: CASSRRTVWGNEQYF. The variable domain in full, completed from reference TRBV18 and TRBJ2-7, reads NAGVMQNPRHLVRRRGQEARLRCSPMKGHSHVYWYRQLPEEGLKFMVYLQKENIIDESGMPKERFSAEFPKEGPSILRIQQVVRGDSAAYFCASSRRTVWGNEQYFGPGTRLTVT.

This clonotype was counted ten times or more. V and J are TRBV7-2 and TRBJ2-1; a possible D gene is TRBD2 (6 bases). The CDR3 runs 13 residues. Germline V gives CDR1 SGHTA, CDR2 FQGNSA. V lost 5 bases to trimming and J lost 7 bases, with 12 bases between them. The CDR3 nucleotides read TGTGCCAGCAGCGTGACTAGTAAGAATGAGCAGTTCTTC. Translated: CASSVTSKNEQFF.

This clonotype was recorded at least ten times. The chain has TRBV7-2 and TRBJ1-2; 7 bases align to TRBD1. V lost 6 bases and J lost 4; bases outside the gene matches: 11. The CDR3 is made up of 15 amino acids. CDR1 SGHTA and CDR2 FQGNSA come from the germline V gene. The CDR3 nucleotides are TGTGCCAGCAGTGCCGGGACAGACTATGGCTATGGCTACACCTTC. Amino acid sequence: CASSAGTDYGYGYTF.

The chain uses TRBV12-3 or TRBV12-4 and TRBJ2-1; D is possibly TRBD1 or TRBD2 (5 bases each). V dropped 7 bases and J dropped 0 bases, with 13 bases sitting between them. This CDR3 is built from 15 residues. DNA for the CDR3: TGTGCCAGCACCTTCAGGGAGAGCTCCTACAATGAGCAGTTCTTC. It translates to CASTFRESSYNEQFF.

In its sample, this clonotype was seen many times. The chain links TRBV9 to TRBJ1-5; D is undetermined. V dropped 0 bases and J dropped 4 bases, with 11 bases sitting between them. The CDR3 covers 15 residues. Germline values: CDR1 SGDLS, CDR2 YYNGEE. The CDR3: CASSVGQAINQPQHF. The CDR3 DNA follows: TGTGCCAGCAGCGTAGGGCAGGCCATAAATCAGCCCCAGCATTTT.

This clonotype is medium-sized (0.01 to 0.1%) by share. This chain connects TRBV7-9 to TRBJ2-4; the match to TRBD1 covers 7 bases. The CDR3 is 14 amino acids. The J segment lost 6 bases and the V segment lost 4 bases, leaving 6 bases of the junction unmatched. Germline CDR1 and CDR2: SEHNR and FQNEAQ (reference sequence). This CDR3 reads CASSSDRDRNIQYF. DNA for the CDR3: TGTGCCAGCAGCTCCGACAGGGATAGAAACATTCAGTACTTC.

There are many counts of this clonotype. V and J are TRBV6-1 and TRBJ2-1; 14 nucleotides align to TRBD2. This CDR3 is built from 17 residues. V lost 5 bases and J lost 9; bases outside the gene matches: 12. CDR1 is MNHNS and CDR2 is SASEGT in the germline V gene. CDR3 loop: CASSPTETSGRAREQFF. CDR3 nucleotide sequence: TGTGCCAGCAGTCCAACAGAGACTAGCGGGAGGGCGCGTGAGCAGTTCTTC.

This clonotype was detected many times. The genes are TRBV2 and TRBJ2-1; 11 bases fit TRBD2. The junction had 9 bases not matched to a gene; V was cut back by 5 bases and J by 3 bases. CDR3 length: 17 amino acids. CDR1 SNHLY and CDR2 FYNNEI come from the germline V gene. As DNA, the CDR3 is TGTGCCAGCAGTTACAGCCCACTAGCGGGAGTCTACAATGAGCAGTTCTTC. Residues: CASSYSPLAGVYNEQFF. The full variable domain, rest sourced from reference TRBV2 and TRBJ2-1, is EPEVTQTPSHQVTQMGQEVILRCVPISNHLYFYWYRQILGQKVEFLVSFYNNEISEKSEIFDDQFSVERPDGSNFTLKIRSTKLEDSAMYFCASSYSPLAGVYNEQFFGPGTRLTVL.

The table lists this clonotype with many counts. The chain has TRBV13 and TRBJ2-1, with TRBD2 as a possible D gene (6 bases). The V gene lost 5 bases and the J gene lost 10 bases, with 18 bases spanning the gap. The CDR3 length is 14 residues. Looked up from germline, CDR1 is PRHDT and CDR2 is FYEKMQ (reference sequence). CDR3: CASSLRGGTSEQFF. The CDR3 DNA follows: TGTGCCAGCAGCCTTAGGGGCGGGACCTCCGAGCAGTTCTTC.

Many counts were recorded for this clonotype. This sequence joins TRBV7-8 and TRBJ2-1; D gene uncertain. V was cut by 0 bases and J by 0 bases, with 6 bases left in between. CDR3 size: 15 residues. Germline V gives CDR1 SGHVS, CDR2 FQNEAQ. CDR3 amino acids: CASSLATGSYNEQFF. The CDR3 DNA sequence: TGTGCCAGCAGCTTAGCGACGGGCTCCTACAATGAGCAGTTCTTC.

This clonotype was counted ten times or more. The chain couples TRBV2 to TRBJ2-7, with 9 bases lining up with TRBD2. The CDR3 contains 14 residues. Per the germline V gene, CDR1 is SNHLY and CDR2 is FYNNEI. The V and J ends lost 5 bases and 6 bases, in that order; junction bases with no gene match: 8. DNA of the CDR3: TGTGCCAGCAGTCAACCGGGACTAGCTAGCGAGCAGTACTTC. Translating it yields CASSQPGLASEQYF.

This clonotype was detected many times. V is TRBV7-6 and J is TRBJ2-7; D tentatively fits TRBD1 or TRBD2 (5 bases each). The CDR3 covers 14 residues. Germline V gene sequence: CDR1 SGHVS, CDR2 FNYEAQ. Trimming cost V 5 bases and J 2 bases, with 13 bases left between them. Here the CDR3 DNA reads TGTGCCAGCAGCCCAACGGGGCTTCCCTACGAGCAGTACTTC. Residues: CASSPTGLPYEQYF.

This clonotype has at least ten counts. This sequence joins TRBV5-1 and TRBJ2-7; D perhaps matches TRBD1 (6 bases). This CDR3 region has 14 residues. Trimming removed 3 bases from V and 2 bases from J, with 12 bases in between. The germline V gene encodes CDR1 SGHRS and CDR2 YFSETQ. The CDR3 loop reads CASSYDRRAYEQYF. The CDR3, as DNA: TGCGCCAGCAGCTACGACAGGCGGGCCTACGAGCAGTACTTC.

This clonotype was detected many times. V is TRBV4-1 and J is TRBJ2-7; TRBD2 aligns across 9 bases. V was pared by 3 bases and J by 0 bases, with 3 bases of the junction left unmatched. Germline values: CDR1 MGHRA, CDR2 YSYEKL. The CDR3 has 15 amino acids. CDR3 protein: CASSQRAGGSYEQYF. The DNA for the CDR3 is TGCGCCAGCAGCCAGAGAGCGGGGGGCTCCTACGAGCAGTACTTC.